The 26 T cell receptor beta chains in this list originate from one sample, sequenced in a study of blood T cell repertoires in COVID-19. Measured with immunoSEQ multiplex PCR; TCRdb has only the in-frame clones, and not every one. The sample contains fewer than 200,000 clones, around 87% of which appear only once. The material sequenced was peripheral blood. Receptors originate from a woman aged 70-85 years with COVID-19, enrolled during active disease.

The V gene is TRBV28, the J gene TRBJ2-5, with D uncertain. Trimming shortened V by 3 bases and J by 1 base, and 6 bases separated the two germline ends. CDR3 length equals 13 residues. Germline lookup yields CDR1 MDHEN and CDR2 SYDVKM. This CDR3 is CASSFGGQETQYF. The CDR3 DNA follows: TGTGCCAGCAGTTTTGGCGGCCAAGAGACCCAGTACTTC. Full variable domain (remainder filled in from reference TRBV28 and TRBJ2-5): DVKVTQSSRYLVKRTGEKVFLECVQDMDHENMFWYRQDPGLGLRLIYFSYDVKMKEKGDIPEGYSVSREKKERFSLILESASTNQTSMYLCASSFGGQETQYFGPGTRLLVL.

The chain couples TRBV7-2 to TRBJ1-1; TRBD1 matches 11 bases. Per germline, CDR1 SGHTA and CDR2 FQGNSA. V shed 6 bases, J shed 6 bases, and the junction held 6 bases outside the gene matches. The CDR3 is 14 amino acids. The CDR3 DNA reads TGTGCCAGCAGTAAGGACAGGGGGCCCCCTGAAGCTTTCTTT. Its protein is CASSKDRGPPEAFF.

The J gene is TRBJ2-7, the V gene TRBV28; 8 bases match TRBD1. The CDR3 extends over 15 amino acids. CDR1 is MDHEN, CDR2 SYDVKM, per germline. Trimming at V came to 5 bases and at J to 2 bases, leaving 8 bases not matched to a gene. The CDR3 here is CASSGGTGRPYEQYF. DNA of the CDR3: TGTGCCAGCAGTGGGGGGACAGGCAGACCCTACGAGCAGTACTTC.

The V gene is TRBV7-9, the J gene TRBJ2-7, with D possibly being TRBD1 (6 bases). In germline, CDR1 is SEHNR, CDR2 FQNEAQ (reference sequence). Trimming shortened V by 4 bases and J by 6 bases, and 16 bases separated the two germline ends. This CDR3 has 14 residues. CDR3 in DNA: TGTGCCAGCAGCTCCGCAGAAACAGGGCGCGAGCAGTACTTC. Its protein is CASSSAETGREQYF. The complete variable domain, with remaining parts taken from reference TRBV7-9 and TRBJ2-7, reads DTGVSQNPRHKITKRGQNVTFRCDPISEHNRLYWYRQTLGQGPEFLTYFQNEAQLEKSRLLSDRFSAERPKGSFSTLEIQRTEQGDSAMYLCASSSAETGREQYFGPGTRLTVT.

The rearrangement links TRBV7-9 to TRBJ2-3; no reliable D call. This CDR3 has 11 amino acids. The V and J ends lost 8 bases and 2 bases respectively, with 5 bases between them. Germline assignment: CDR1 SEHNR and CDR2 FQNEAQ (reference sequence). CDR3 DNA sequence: TGTGCCAGCGCGATCACAGATACGCAGTATTTT. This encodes CASAITDTQYF.

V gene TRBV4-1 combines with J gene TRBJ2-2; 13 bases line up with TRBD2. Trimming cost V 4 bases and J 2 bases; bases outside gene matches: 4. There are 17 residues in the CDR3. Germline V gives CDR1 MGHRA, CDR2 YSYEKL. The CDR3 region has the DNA TGCGCCAGCAGCCCCGGGACTAGCGGGACTAACACCGGGGAGCTGTTTTTT. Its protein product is CASSPGTSGTNTGELFF.

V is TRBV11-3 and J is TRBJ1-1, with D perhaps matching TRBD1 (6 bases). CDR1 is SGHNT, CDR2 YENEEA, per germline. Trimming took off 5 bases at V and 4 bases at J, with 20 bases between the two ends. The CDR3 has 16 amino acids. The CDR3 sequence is CASSARKPGHLTEAFF. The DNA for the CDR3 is TGTGCCAGCAGCGCGCGAAAACCGGGACACCTCACTGAAGCTTTCTTT. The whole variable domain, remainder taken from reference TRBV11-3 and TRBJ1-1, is EAGVVQSPRYKIIEKKQPVAFWCNPISGHNTLYWYLQNLGQGPELLIRYENEEAVDDSQLPKDRFSAERLKGVDSTLKIQPAELGDSAVYLCASSARKPGHLTEAFFGQGTRLTVV.

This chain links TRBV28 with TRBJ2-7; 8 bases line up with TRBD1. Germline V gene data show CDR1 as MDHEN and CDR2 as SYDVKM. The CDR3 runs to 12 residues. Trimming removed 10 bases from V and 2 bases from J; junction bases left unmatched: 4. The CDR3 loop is CATRTGTYEQYF. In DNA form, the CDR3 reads TGTGCCACCAGGACAGGGACCTACGAGCAGTACTTC.

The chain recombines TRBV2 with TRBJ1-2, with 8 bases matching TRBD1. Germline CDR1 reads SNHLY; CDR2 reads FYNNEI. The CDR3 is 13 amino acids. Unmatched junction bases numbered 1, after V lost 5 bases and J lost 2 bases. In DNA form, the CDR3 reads TGTGCCAGCAGTAGACAGGGGAACTATGGCTACACCTTC. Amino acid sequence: CASSRQGNYGYTF.

The CDR3 coding sequence is TGTGCCAGCAGCCGACAGGGGGAGTCCTACAATGAGCAGTTCTTC. Protein product: CASSRQGESYNEQFF. The chain links TRBV6-4 to TRBJ2-1; 9 bases are shared with TRBD1. V was pared by 6 bases and J by 1 base, with 4 bases of the junction left unmatched. The CDR3 consists of 15 residues. CDR1 and CDR2 (germline): MRHNA, SNTAGT.

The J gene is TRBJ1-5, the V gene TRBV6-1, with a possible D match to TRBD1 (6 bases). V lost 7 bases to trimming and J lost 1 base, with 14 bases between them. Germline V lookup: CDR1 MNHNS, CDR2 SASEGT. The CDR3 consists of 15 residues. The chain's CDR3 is CASISGQTSNQPQHF. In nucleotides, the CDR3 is TGTGCCAGCATTTCCGGACAGACGAGCAATCAGCCCCAGCATTTT.

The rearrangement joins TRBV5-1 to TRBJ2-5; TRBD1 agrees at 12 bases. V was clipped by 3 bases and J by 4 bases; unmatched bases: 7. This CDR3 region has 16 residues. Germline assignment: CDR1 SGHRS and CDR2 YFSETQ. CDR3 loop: CASSSEGQGAGETQYF. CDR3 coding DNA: TGCGCCAGCAGCTCAGAGGGACAGGGGGCAGGAGAGACCCAGTACTTC.

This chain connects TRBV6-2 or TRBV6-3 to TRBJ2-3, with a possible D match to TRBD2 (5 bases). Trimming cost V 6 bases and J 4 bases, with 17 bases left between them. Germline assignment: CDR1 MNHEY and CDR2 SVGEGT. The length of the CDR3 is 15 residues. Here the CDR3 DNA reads TGTGCCAGCAGCCCCGACAAAATGAGGGCAGATACGCAGTATTTT. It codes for CASSPDKMRADTQYF.

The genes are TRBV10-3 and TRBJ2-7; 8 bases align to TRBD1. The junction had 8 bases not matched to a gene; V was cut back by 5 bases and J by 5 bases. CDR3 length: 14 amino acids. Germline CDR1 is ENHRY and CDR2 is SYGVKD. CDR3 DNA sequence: TGTGCCATCAGTCCCGGGACAGGCCTAAACGAGCAGTACTTC. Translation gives CAISPGTGLNEQYF.

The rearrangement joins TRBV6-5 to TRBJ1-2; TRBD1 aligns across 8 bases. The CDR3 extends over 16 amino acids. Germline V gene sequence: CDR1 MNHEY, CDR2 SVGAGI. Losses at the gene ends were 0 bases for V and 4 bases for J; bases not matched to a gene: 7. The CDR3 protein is CASSYSTGGIGYGYTF. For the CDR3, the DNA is TGTGCCAGCAGTTACTCCACAGGGGGAATCGGCTATGGCTACACCTTC.

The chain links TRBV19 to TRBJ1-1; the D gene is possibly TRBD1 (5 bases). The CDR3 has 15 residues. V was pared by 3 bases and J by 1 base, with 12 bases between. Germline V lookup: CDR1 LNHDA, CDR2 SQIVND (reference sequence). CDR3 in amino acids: CASSMQGRGNTEAFF. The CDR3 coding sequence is TGTGCCAGTAGTATGCAGGGAAGAGGGAACACTGAAGCTTTCTTT.

The CDR3 is CASSENWAGGNTEAFF. For the CDR3, the DNA is TGTGCCAGCAGTGAAAATTGGGCAGGGGGGAACACTGAAGCTTTCTTT. V and J are TRBV6-1 and TRBJ1-1, with 7 positions matching TRBD1. The CDR3 has 16 amino acids. Unmatched junction bases numbered 7, after V lost 2 bases and J lost 1 base. Germline assignment: CDR1 MNHNS and CDR2 SASEGT.

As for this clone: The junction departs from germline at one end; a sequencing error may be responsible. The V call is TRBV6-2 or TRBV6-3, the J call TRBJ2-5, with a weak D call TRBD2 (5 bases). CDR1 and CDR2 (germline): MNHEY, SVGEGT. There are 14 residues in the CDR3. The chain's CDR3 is CASSYTAGQETRYF. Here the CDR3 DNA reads TGTGCCAGCAGTTACACCGCGGGCCAAGAGACCCGGTACTTC.

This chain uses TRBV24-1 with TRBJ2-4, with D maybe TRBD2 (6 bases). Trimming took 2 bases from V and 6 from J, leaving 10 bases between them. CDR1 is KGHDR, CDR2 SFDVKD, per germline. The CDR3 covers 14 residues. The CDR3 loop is CATSDSGTVNIQYF. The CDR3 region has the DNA TGTGCCACCAGTGATTCCGGGACTGTAAACATTCAGTACTTC.

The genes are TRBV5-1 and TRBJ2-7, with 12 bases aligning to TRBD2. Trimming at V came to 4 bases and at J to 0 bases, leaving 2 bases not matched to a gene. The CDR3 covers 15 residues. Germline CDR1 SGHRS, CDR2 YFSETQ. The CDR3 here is CASSKTSGSSYEQYF. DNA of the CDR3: TGCGCCAGCAGCAAGACTAGCGGGAGCTCCTACGAGCAGTACTTC.

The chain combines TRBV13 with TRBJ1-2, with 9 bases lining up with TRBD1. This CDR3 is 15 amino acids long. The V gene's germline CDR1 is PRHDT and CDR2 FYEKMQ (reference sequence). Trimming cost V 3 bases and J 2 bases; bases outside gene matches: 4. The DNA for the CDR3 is TGTGCCAGCAGCTTCCGAGGACAGGGGAACTATGGCTACACCTTC. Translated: CASSFRGQGNYGYTF.

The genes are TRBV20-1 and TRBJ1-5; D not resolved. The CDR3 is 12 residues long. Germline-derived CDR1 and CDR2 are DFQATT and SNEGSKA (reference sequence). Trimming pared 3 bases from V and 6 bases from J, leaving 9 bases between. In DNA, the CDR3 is TGCAGTGCTAGTGGTTTGAGTCAGCCCCAGCATTTT. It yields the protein CSASGLSQPQHF.

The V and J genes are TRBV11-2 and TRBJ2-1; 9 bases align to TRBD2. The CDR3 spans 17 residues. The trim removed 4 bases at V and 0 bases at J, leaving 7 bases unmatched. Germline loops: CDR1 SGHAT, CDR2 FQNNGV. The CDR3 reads CASSSTSGGPSYNEQFF. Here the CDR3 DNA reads TGTGCCAGCAGCTCGACTAGCGGAGGCCCCTCCTACAATGAGCAGTTCTTC.

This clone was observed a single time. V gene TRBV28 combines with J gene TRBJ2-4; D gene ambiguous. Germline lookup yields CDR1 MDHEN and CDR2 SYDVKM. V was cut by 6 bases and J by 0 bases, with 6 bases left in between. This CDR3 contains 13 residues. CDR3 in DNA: TGTGCCAGCAGCTCTACAGCCAAAAACATTCAGTACTTC. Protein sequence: CASSSTAKNIQYF.

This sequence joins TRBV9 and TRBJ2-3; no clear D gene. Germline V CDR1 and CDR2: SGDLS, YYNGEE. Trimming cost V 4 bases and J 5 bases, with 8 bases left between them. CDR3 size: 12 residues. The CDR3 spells CASSPFLDTQYF. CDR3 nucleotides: TGTGCCAGCAGCCCCTTTTTAGATACGCAGTATTTT.

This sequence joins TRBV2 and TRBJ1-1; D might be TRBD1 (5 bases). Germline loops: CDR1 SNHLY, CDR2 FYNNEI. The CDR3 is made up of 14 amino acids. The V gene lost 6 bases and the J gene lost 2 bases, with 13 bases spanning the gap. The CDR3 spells CASRVGGRNTEAFF. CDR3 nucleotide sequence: TGTGCCAGCAGGGTGGGGGGACGTAACACTGAAGCTTTCTTT.